The clone carrying this T cell receptor beta chain came up a few times. This CDR3 spans 13 amino acids. Unmatched junction bases numbered 12, after V lost 8 bases and J lost 6 bases. The germline V gene encodes CDR1 GTSNPN and CDR2 SVGIG (reference sequence). Each sample yielded at least 5.5 micrograms of PBMC total RNA. These data come from a study of blood T cells in healthy people across ages. At the level of the study: There was about one barcoded beta molecule captured by template switching per two T cells.

Primed by a sample-barcoded 5' primer and a J-beta primer mix, a second PCR proceeded for 7 to 11 cycles. TCRdb re-derived calls from the 5' RACE reads in MiXCR, one entry per CDR3 protein. The profile shows 550,000 to 700,000 distinct CDR3 sequences, 25% to 30% of them singletons. This clonotype was obtained from a woman in her seventies in good health. The rearrangement links TRBV30 to TRBJ1-2, with 7 bases matching TRBD1. Sequenced sample: blood. CDR3 nucleotide sequence: TGTGCCGGTAGGGGGCAAGAGTTCCATGGCTACACCTTC. Amino acids: CAGRGQEFHGYTF. The variable domain in full, completed from reference TRBV30 and TRBJ1-2, reads SQTIHQWPATLVQPVGSPLSLECTVEGTSNPNLYWYRQAAGRGLQLLFYSVGIGQISSEVPQNLSASRPQDRQFILSSKKLLLSDSGFYLCAGRGQEFHGYTFGSGTRLTVV.